These T cell receptor beta chains were read from a single sample in a study of brain T cells in children with intractable seizures. The method was immunoSEQ multiplex PCR; TCRdb's version includes in-frame clones alone and lacks a portion of them. The sample consists of about 320,000 clones, roughly 92% of them appearing once. Sequenced here: peripheral blood, sampled roughly 5 months after surgery. The receptor source for this set is a boy in the first two years of life with tuberous sclerosis and intractable seizures. CDR3s include the opening cysteine and the closing phenylalanine or tryptophan. A D gene is named only where the DNA matches it firmly. Rows give clone size only sometimes, using once, few, many, or a class for an expanded clone.

J: TRBJ2-2
size: -
D: -
V: TRBV7-3
CDR3: CASSLLPSPGGNTGELFF
DNA: TGTGCCAGCAGCTTACTCCCCTCTCCCGGGGGGAACACCGGGGAGCTGTTTTTT

J: TRBJ1-4
size: -
D: -
V: TRBV27
CDR3: CASRRFWDEKLFF
DNA: TGTGCCAGCAGAAGATTTTGGGATGAAAAACTGTTTTTT

J: TRBJ2-7
size: -
D: -
V: TRBV6-5
CDR3: CASSHREPPLYEQYF
DNA: TGTGCCAGCAGCCACAGGGAGCCACCTCTCTACGAGCAGTACTTC

J: TRBJ2-2
size: -
D: -
V: TRBV2
CDR3: CASSERRTGELFF
DNA: TGTGCCAGCAGTGAACGGAGAACCGGGGAGCTGTTTTTT

J: TRBJ2-7
size: -
D: TRBD1
V: TRBV27
CDR3: CASSSGGRTGTYEQYF
DNA: TGTGCCAGCAGTTCCGGTGGGAGGACAGGGACCTACGAGCAGTACTTC

J: TRBJ2-7
size: -
D: TRBD1
V: TRBV19
CDR3: CASRTGGGSAEQYF
DNA: TGTGCCAGCCGGACAGGGGGCGGGAGTGCCGAGCAGTACTTC

J: TRBJ1-3
size: -
D: TRBD1
V: TRBV6-1
CDR3: CASSAIRGYLSGNTIYF
DNA: TGTGCCAGCAGTGCCATCAGGGGGTATCTCTCTGGAAACACCATATATTTT

J: TRBJ2-3
size: -
D: TRBD2
V: TRBV11-3
CDR3: CASSSLAGGYVADTQYF
DNA: TGTGCCAGCAGCTCATTAGCGGGAGGGTATGTCGCAGATACGCAGTATTTT

J: TRBJ1-1
size: -
D: -
V: TRBV19
CDR3: CASSIVAGNTEAFF
DNA: TGTGCCAGTAGTATAGTAGCCGGGAACACTGAAGCTTTCTTT

J: TRBJ2-4
size: -
D: -
V: TRBV6-2/TRBV6-3
CDR3: CASSYHTGKNIQYF
DNA: TGTGCCAGCAGTTACCATACAGGGAAGAACATTCAGTACTTC

J: TRBJ2-3
size: -
D: TRBD2
V: TRBV15
CDR3: CATSLAGGHQDTQYF
DNA: TGTGCCACCAGCTTAGCGGGGGGGCATCAAGATACGCAGTATTTT

J: TRBJ2-7
size: -
D: TRBD1
V: TRBV6-1
CDR3: CASSERDSYEQYF
DNA: TGTGCCAGCAGTGAAAGGGACAGCTACGAGCAGTACTTC

J: TRBJ1-5
size: -
D: TRBD1
V: TRBV28
CDR3: CASSSVRTGRNNQPQHF
DNA: TGTGCCAGCAGTTCTGTCCGGACAGGGAGGAACAATCAGCCCCAGCATTTT

J: TRBJ1-6
size: -
D: -
V: TRBV11-2
CDR3: CASRTQPVNSPLHF
DNA: TGTGCCAGCAGGACCCAACCGGTAAATTCACCCCTCCACTTT

J: TRBJ2-3
size: -
D: -
V: TRBV6-1
CDR3: CASSGPRRYTDTQYF
DNA: TGTGCCAGCAGCGGGCCTCGACGATACACAGATACGCAGTATTTT

J: TRBJ2-5
size: -
D: TRBD1
V: TRBV5-6
CDR3: CASSDRDRGRQETQYF
DNA: TGTGCCAGCAGCGACCGGGACAGGGGTCGTCAAGAGACCCAGTACTTC

J: TRBJ1-5
size: once
D: -
V: TRBV27
CDR3: CASSLQGNNQPQHF
DNA: TGTGCCAGCAGTTTACAGGGGAACAATCAGCCCCAGCATTTT

J: TRBJ2-2
size: -
D: -
V: TRBV7-9
CDR3: CASIWQGETGELFF
DNA: TGTGCCAGCATTTGGCAGGGTGAAACCGGGGAGCTGTTTTTT

J: TRBJ2-5
size: -
D: TRBD2
V: TRBV19
CDR3: CASSPIGGETQYF
DNA: TGTGCCAGTAGCCCTATCGGGGGGGAGACCCAGTACTTC

J: TRBJ2-3
size: -
D: -
V: TRBV19
CDR3: CASFERSTDTQYF
DNA: TGTGCCAGTTTTGAGCGGAGCACAGATACGCAGTATTTT

J: TRBJ2-3
size: -
D: TRBD1
V: TRBV9
CDR3: CASSVAEGTGAINTDTQYF
DNA: TGTGCCAGCAGCGTAGCGGAGGGGACAGGGGCCATAAACACAGATACGCAGTATTTT

J: TRBJ1-3
size: -
D: -
V: TRBV5-1
CDR3: CASRTYGQRENTIYF
DNA: TGCGCCAGCAGAACTTATGGGCAGAGGGAAAACACCATATATTTT

J: TRBJ1-5
size: -
D: -
V: TRBV6-5
CDR3: CASRGHPYSNQPQHF
DNA: TGTGCCAGCAGGGGACACCCCTATAGCAATCAGCCCCAGCATTTT

J: TRBJ1-1
size: few
D: TRBD1
V: TRBV7-9
CDR3: CASSELLQGIRNVPF
DNA: TGTGCCAGCAGCGAATTACTACAGGGGATCCGCAATGTTCCCTTT

J: TRBJ2-7
size: -
D: -
V: TRBV7-3
CDR3: CASSLGPSYEQYF
DNA: TGTGCCAGCAGCTTAGGTCCTTCCTACGAGCAGTACTTC

J: TRBJ2-2
size: -
D: TRBD2
V: TRBV24-1
CDR3: CATSEPVASGRGTGELFF
DNA: TGTGCCACCAGTGAACCCGTTGCCAGCGGGAGGGGGACCGGGGAGCTGTTTTTT

J: TRBJ1-2
size: -
D: -
V: TRBV6-5
CDR3: CASSYGPGTLDGYTF
DNA: TGTGCCAGCAGTTACGGTCCGGGAACGCTTGACGGCTACACCTTC

J: TRBJ1-6
size: -
D: -
V: TRBV2
CDR3: CASSEASVSPLHF
DNA: TGTGCCAGCAGTGAAGCTTCTGTGTCACCCCTCCACTTT

J: TRBJ2-1
size: -
D: -
V: TRBV13
CDR3: CASSFRPGPSDNEQFF
DNA: TGTGCCAGCAGCTTTCGACCCGGACCCTCAGACAATGAGCAGTTCTTC

J: TRBJ2-3
size: once
D: -
V: TRBV10-3
CDR3: CAINGGADTQYF
DNA: TGTGCCATCAACGGTGGGGCAGATACGCAGTATTTT

J: TRBJ2-7
size: -
D: TRBD2
V: TRBV9
CDR3: CASSVGGAGSFQQYF
DNA: TGTGCCAGCAGCGTAGGCGGAGCGGGATCTTTCCAGCAGTACTTC

J: TRBJ1-2
size: -
D: TRBD1
V: TRBV25-1
CDR3: CASSDVRGRGYTF
DNA: TGTGCCAGCAGTGATGTCAGGGGGCGAGGCTACACCTTC

J: TRBJ2-7
size: -
D: -
V: TRBV20-1
CDR3: CSASVSGYEQYF
DNA: TGCAGTGCTAGTGTCTCCGGCTACGAGCAGTACTTC

J: TRBJ2-1
size: -
D: -
V: TRBV5-1
CDR3: CASSPLQTSLGNEQFF
DNA: TGCGCCAGCAGCCCCCTGCAGACAAGTCTCGGGAATGAGCAGTTCTTC

J: TRBJ1-2
size: -
D: -
V: TRBV11-2
CDR3: CASSLYSGTSSPYGYTF
DNA: TGTGCCAGCAGCTTATACTCCGGGACATCTTCACCCTATGGCTACACCTTC

J: TRBJ2-3
size: -
D: TRBD2
V: TRBV27
CDR3: CASSPSGGAGDTQYF
DNA: TGTGCCAGCAGTCCCAGCGGGGGGGCGGGAGATACGCAGTATTTT

J: TRBJ2-7
size: -
D: -
V: TRBV28
CDR3: CASSQSTGSDEQYF
DNA: TGTGCCAGCAGTCAAAGTACAGGGTCGGACGAGCAGTACTTC

J: TRBJ1-2
size: -
D: -
V: TRBV2
CDR3: CASTGGGRGSEGYTF
DNA: TGTGCCAGCACGGGTGGGGGAAGAGGTTCGGAAGGCTACACCTTC

J: TRBJ2-2
size: -
D: -
V: TRBV7-2
CDR3: CASTLSRRGNTGELFF
DNA: TGTGCCAGCACCCTATCGCGGCGCGGGAACACCGGGGAGCTGTTTTTT

J: TRBJ1-3
size: -
D: TRBD1
V: TRBV9
CDR3: CASSVQGASGNTIYF
DNA: TGTGCCAGCAGCGTACAGGGGGCCTCTGGAAACACCATATATTTT

J: TRBJ2-6
size: -
D: -
V: TRBV5-1
CDR3: CASSLIGVSGANVLTF
DNA: TGCGCCAGCAGCTTGATCGGAGTTTCTGGGGCCAACGTCCTGACTTTC

J: TRBJ2-3
size: -
D: -
V: TRBV6-6
CDR3: CASSYSTVDTQYF
DNA: TGTGCCAGCAGTTACTCGACGGTAGATACGCAGTATTTT

J: TRBJ1-2
size: few
D: -
V: TRBV7-2
CDR3: CASGLYSDNYGYTF
DNA: TGTGCCAGCGGCTTATATTCCGATAACTATGGCTACACCTTC

J: TRBJ2-1
size: once
D: TRBD2
V: TRBV9
CDR3: CASSAGLAGYKQFF
DNA: TGTGCCAGCAGCGCAGGACTAGCGGGCTACAAGCAGTTCTTC

J: TRBJ1-2
size: -
D: -
V: TRBV30
CDR3: CAWSAGFEGYTF
DNA: TGTGCCTGGAGTGCAGGGTTTGAGGGCTACACCTTC

J: TRBJ2-5
size: -
D: -
V: TRBV7-9
CDR3: CASRPPGTVETQYF
DNA: TGTGCCAGCAGACCACCGGGGACTGTAGAGACCCAGTACTTC

J: TRBJ1-1
size: -
D: -
V: TRBV19
CDR3: CASSISGNTEAFF
DNA: TGTGCCAGTAGCATCAGCGGGAACACTGAAGCTTTCTTT

J: TRBJ2-2
size: once
D: -
V: TRBV20-1
CDR3: CSASFPGGTGELFF
DNA: TGCAGTGCTAGTTTCCCAGGGGGGACCGGGGAGCTGTTTTTT

J: TRBJ2-5
size: -
D: -
V: TRBV24-1
CDR3: CATSDSETQYF
DNA: TGTGCCACCAGTGATTCGGAGACCCAGTACTTC